These 10 T cell receptor beta chains came from one sample sequenced in a study of T cells after yellow fever vaccination. MiXCR, applied by TCRdb to the 5' RACE reads, yields one record per CDR3 protein. Of about 85,000 distinct CDR3 sequences listed, 10% to 15% are singletons. This sample comprised CD8+ T cells not binding an NS4B(214-222) dextramer, sorted from PBMCs, obtained around 3 weeks after the first yellow fever vaccination. These receptors all come from a man younger than 35 who received the YFV17D yellow fever vaccine.

V and J are TRBV11-1 and TRBJ2-2; TRBD2 aligns across 12 bases. V trimming: 1 base; J trimming: 1 base; junction bases outside the gene matches: 13. Per the germline V gene, CDR1 is SGHAT and CDR2 is FQDESV (reference sequence). This CDR3 has 21 amino acids. Here the CDR3 reads CASSLGFGLAGRKLNTGELFF. In DNA form, the CDR3 reads TGTGCCAGCAGCTTAGGGTTCGGACTAGCGGGGCGAAAATTGAACACCGGGGAGCTGTTTTTT.

The chain carries TRBV5-6 and TRBJ2-3; the D call may be TRBD1 or TRBD2 (6 bases each). The V gene's germline CDR1 is SGHDT and CDR2 YYEEEE. V lost 0 bases and J lost 2, with 10 bases in between. The CDR3 length is 15 residues. The chain's CDR3 is CASSLGGGNTDTQYF. CDR3 bases: TGTGCCAGCAGCTTGGGAGGGGGGAACACAGATACGCAGTATTTT. The variable domain in full, completed from reference TRBV5-6 and TRBJ2-3, reads DAGVTQSPTHLIKTRGQQVTLRCSPKSGHDTVSWYQQALGQGPQFIFQYYEEEERQRGNFPDRFSGHQFPNYSSELNVNALLLGDSALYLCASSLGGGNTDTQYFGPGTRLTVL.

In this sample, this clonotype turned up a few times. The chain carries TRBV10-3 and TRBJ1-1; 8 bases are a match to TRBD1. This CDR3 has 14 residues. The ends lost 11 bases at V and 2 bases at J; junction bases unmatched: 10. Germline values: CDR1 ENHRY, CDR2 SYGVKD. Here the CDR3 reads CAAKETGANTEAFF. CDR3 nucleotides: TGTGCCGCGAAGGAGACAGGGGCAAACACTGAAGCTTTCTTT.

This chain joins TRBV12-3 or TRBV12-4 and TRBJ2-7; 7 bases match TRBD1. With 8 bases clipped from V and 2 bases from J, the junction kept 6 bases outside the gene matches. This CDR3 is 13 amino acids long. The CDR3 DNA sequence: TGTGCCAGCGGATCGGGACAGCCCTACGAGCAGTACTTC. Its translation is CASGSGQPYEQYF.

This chain joins TRBV7-3 and TRBJ1-2; D might be TRBD1 (5 bases). The CDR3 has 18 residues. Germline V lookup: CDR1 SGHTA, CDR2 FQGTGA. V lost 5 bases and J 0 bases, leaving 22 bases between the germline ends. In DNA form, the CDR3 reads TGTGCCAGCAGCCCCGGGGCGGTTACTTCTCGGACTAACTATGGCTACACCTTC. Translated, it gives CASSPGAVTSRTNYGYTF.

This clonotype was recorded a few times. The chain is built from TRBV25-1 and TRBJ1-2; D gene ambiguous. Trimming took off 5 bases at V and 5 bases at J, with 12 bases between the two ends. The CDR3 contains 13 residues. The V gene's germline CDR1 is MGHDK and CDR2 SYGVNS. CDR3 sequence: CASSSYFGYGYTF. As DNA, the CDR3 is TGTGCCAGCAGTTCGTATTTTGGGTATGGCTACACCTTC.

The J gene is TRBJ2-1, the V gene TRBV12-3 or TRBV12-4; 10 bases are a match to TRBD2. Losses at the gene ends were 6 bases for V and 4 bases for J; bases not matched to a gene: 6. The CDR3 is made up of 15 amino acids. The CDR3: CASSRSGGWYNEQFF. The CDR3 DNA is TGTGCCAGCAGCCGTAGCGGGGGGTGGTACAATGAGCAGTTCTTC.

The table lists this clonotype with many counts. This rearrangement joins TRBV10-3 to TRBJ2-3; 8 positions match TRBD1. This CDR3 region has 14 residues. J gave up 4 bases and V 8 bases, and 8 bases lay outside the gene matches. The germline gives CDR1 ENHRY, CDR2 SYGVKD. The CDR3 region has the DNA TGTGCCATCGCCGCCCCACAGGGGGCAGATACGCAGTATTTT. Its protein is CAIAAPQGADTQYF.

By sample fraction, this clonotype is medium-sized. This chain links TRBV6-5 with TRBJ2-5; TRBD2 aligns across 10 bases. V lost 2 bases to trimming and J lost 5 bases; unmatched junction nucleotides: 2. The CDR3 length is 14 residues. In germline, CDR1 is MNHEY, CDR2 SVGAGI. The DNA of the CDR3 is TGTGCCAGCAGTTACAGCGGGGGGGGGGAGACCCAGTACTTC. This translates into CASSYSGGGETQYF.

The chain carries TRBV19 and TRBJ2-1; 7 nucleotides align to TRBD2. CDR1 LNHDA and CDR2 SQIVND come from the germline V gene (reference sequence). The CDR3 spans 15 residues. Unmatched junction bases numbered 5, after V lost 5 bases and J lost 1 base. Here the CDR3 reads CASSPGGNSYNEQFF. Written as DNA, the CDR3 is TGTGCCAGTAGTCCCGGGGGGAATTCCTACAATGAGCAGTTCTTC.